Described below is a single TCR beta chain sequence and its context. Libraries were prepared by immunoSEQ multiplex PCR; TCRdb keeps only in-frame clonotypes and omits some of them. This repertoire shows about 47,000 clones, around 90% found once; its top ten account for 3% to 3.5%. This entry belongs to a study of blood T cell repertoires in COVID-19. The sequence came from a man aged 50 or older with active COVID-19. The material sequenced was peripheral blood.

CDR3 protein: CASSFGAGLGEKLFF. The CDR3 region has the DNA TGTGCCAGCAGCTTTGGCGCGGGCCTGGGTGAAAAACTGTTTTTT. V is TRBV7-9 and J is TRBJ1-4; no definite D call. CDR1 is SEHNR, CDR2 FQNEAQ, per germline (reference sequence). The CDR3 sequence is 15 residues long. Deletions cut 3 bases from V and 7 bases from J, with 15 bases between.